Following are 10 T cell receptor beta chains from one sample sequenced in a study of blood T cell repertoires in COVID-19. Profiling relied on immunoSEQ multiplex PCR, and the TCRdb table lists in-frame clones only, not all of them. The sample has 200,000 or so clones; about 80% are singletons. The specimen sequenced was peripheral blood. The origin of the receptors is a human donor with acute or convalescent COVID-19. The donor label of this sample is uncertain.

This chain joins TRBV2 and TRBJ1-5; no clear D gene. Germline CDR1 and CDR2: SNHLY and FYNNEI. Trimming stripped 4 bases from V and 1 base from J, with 5 bases between. There are 13 residues in the CDR3. CDR3 bases: TGTGCCAGCAGTGCTCTCAGCAATCAGCCCCAGCATTTT. Amino acids: CASSALSNQPQHF.

This clone came up a few times. The gene calls are TRBV29-1 and TRBJ1-1; D is ambiguous. The germline V gene encodes CDR1 SQVTM and CDR2 ANQGSEA. This CDR3 region has 10 residues. V lost 7 bases to trimming and J lost 11 bases, with 14 bases between them. CDR3 sequence (DNA): TGCAGCGCGACCCATAATGAGGCTTTCTTT. Translated: CSATHNEAFF.

The rearrangement joins TRBV5-1 to TRBJ1-2, with 8 bases aligning to TRBD1. The CDR3 runs 14 residues. Germline lookup yields CDR1 SGHRS and CDR2 YFSETQ. V dropped 4 bases and J dropped 8; count of bases not matched to a gene: 10. The CDR3 loop reads CASSGQGGSTGYTF. CDR3 nucleotides: TGCGCCAGCAGCGGACAGGGAGGGTCCACGGGCTACACCTTC.

The chain employs TRBV15 and TRBJ2-7, with D perhaps TRBD2 (5 bases). Germline assignment: CDR1 LNHNV and CDR2 YYDKDF (reference sequence). The CDR3 has 14 residues. V lost 3 bases and J 2 bases, leaving 11 bases between the germline ends. CDR3 DNA sequence: TGTGCCACCAGCAGGCAACTAGGTCCCTACGAGCAGTACTTC. Protein sequence: CATSRQLGPYEQYF.

The V gene is TRBV19, the J gene TRBJ1-5; 10 bases are shared with TRBD1. This CDR3 is 14 amino acids long. Looked up from germline, CDR1 is LNHDA and CDR2 is SQIVND (reference sequence). V was clipped by 5 bases and J by 4 bases; unmatched bases: 2. The CDR3 DNA sequence: TGTGCCAGTAGTCAGGGACAGGGGAATCAGCCCCAGCATTTT. This encodes CASSQGQGNQPQHF.

The chain has TRBV3-1 (or the pseudogene TRBV3-2) and TRBJ2-7; D uncertain. The CDR3 has 16 amino acids. Germline CDR1 is LGHDT and CDR2 is YNNKEL (reference sequence). V was trimmed by 0 bases and J by 5 bases, leaving 17 bases between them. CDR3 region: CASSQEVARGPHEQYF. Written as DNA, the CDR3 is TGTGCCAGCAGCCAAGAGGTCGCTAGAGGCCCCCACGAGCAGTACTTC.

The V gene is TRBV5-1, the J gene TRBJ2-2; D possibly corresponds to TRBD2 (5 bases). With 9 bases removed from V and 8 bases from J, the gap between germline ends came to 11 bases. Germline V gives CDR1 SGHRS, CDR2 YFSETQ. The CDR3 covers 11 residues. For the CDR3, the DNA is TGCGCCACCCTAGCCCAGGGGGAGCTGTTTTTT. Translated, it gives CATLAQGELFF.

There are a few counts of this clone. The V call is TRBV7-9, the J call TRBJ2-1, with 10 nucleotides matching TRBD2. With 5 bases clipped from V and 4 bases from J, the junction kept 17 bases outside the gene matches. The germline CDR1 and CDR2 sequences are SEHNR and FQNEAQ (reference sequence). There are 19 residues in the CDR3. CDR3 coding DNA: TGTGCCAGCAGCCCCAGCGCTAGGACTAGCGGAGCGCATTACAATGAGCAGTTCTTC. Amino acids: CASSPSARTSGAHYNEQFF.

The chain couples TRBV3-1 (or the pseudogene TRBV3-2) to TRBJ2-5; 10 bases fit TRBD2. This CDR3 has 14 residues. Losses at the gene ends were 6 bases for V and 3 bases for J; bases not matched to a gene: 4. The germline V gene has CDR1 LGHDT and CDR2 YNNKEL (reference sequence). The CDR3 nucleotides are TGTGCCAGCAGACCTACTAGCGGGAAAGAGACCCAGTACTTC. It yields the protein CASRPTSGKETQYF.

V usage is TRBV7-9 and J usage is TRBJ2-3; the D is unclear. V was trimmed by 1 base and J by 0 bases, leaving 11 bases between them. CDR1 is SEHNR, CDR2 FQNEAQ, per germline (reference sequence). The CDR3 runs 16 residues. CDR3 bases: TGTGCCAGCAGCTTAGTGTACCTATCTAGCACAGATACGCAGTATTTT. Translation gives CASSLVYLSSTDTQYF.